The clone carrying this TCR beta chain was observed a single time. The CDR3 extends over 22 amino acids. TCRdb re-called the RT-PCR reads through MiXCR, storing one row per CDR3 protein. The sample records more than 600,000 distinct CDR3 sequences, 11% to 15% being singletons. The chain carries TRBV1 and TRBJ1-1; the table calls TRBD1, which could not be checked here. TRBV1 is a pseudogene. Sequencing was carried out using memory CD4+ T cells from blood. The TCR was taken from a female donor in good health, serving as a healthy control. The CDR3, as DNA: TGCACCAGCAGCCAACCCGTGGAGGGGGCAACACTCGAAGTGAGGGCGAACACTGAAGCTTTCTTT. Translated: CTSSQPVEGATLEVRANTEAFF.